The entry below describes one T cell receptor beta chain. The antigen remains unidentified. The data are from a study of cytomegalovirus exposure and HLA in healthy donors. Study in general: Genotyping of 430 or so donors showed that 80% to 85% belonged to the Caucasian-associated ancestry cluster.

The CDR3 has 14 residues. The V segment lost 5 bases and the J segment 1 base; nucleotides outside the gene matches: 0. Germline V gene data show CDR1 as SGHTA and CDR2 as FQGTGA. The study ran its PCR with 60 Vbeta and 13 Jbeta primers. Profiled with immunoSEQ multiplex PCR; TCRdb holds only in-frame clones, not every one. The sample gives tens of thousands of clones, around 80% of which show up once; under 5% is in the top ten. General study results and limits: With high specificity and sensitivity, the classifier reportedly diagnosed cytomegalovirus status. Researchers left out some V segments, among them TRBV6-2 and TRBV6-3, as indistinguishable. Fewer N-insertions than the roughly 650-donor mean were reportedly shown by an Asian-associated ancestry cluster in a later analysis.

The rearrangement links TRBV7-3 to TRBJ2-2; 8 nucleotides match TRBD1. Sequenced sample: PBMCs. The sequence came from a male donor in good health and CMV-seropositive. CDR3 amino acids: CASSGTGNTGELFF. The CDR3 bases are TGTGCCAGCAGCGGGACAGGGAACACCGGGGAGCTGTTTTTT.